This TCR beta chain was sequenced during a study of OX40 agonist ivuxolimab in advanced cancers. Method: immunoSEQ multiplex PCR; TCRdb's copy keeps in-frame clones and lacks some. In the table there are about 100,000 clones, approximately 90% of which are singletons. With autoimmune disease history or systemic immunosuppression, patients were excluded. This CDR3 is built from 15 residues. Germline-derived CDR1 and CDR2 are LGHNA and YSLEER. V shed 1 base and J shed 6 bases, with 13 bases lying between them. The receptor comes from an adult with an advanced solid tumor such as melanoma, head and neck, liver or kidney cancer. This specimen was CD4+ or CD8+ T cells sorted from blood, taken in a trial of the OX40 agonist ivuxolimab. The chain uses TRBV4-3 and TRBJ2-4; D is tentatively TRBD1 or TRBD2 (5 bases each). CDR3 sequence reads: CASSQAGATANIQYF. As DNA, the CDR3 is TGCGCCAGCAGCCAAGCCGGGGCCACGGCAAACATTCAGTACTTC.